Listed here are 21 T cell receptor beta chains from one sample, sequenced in a study of blood T cell repertoires in COVID-19. Measured with immunoSEQ multiplex PCR; TCRdb has only the in-frame clones, and not every one. Among roughly 400,000 clones listed, approximately 90% were seen once. The sequencing input was PBMCs or T cells enriched from blood (not recorded which). All receptors come from a woman between 18 and 30 years old who had been exposed to COVID-19.

The chain is built from TRBV28 and TRBJ2-5; TRBD2 matches at 10 bases. From germline, CDR1 is MDHEN and CDR2 SYDVKM. This CDR3 contains 16 residues. With V trimmed by 3 bases and J by 3 bases, 7 bases remained unmatched. The CDR3 sequence: CASSFPSGRVEETQYF. CDR3 nucleotides: TGTGCCAGCAGTTTCCCGAGCGGGAGGGTTGAAGAGACCCAGTACTTC.

The rearrangement links TRBV19 to TRBJ1-1; 7 nucleotides match TRBD1. The CDR3 contains 12 residues. CDR1 and CDR2 from the germline V gene are LNHDA and SQIVND (reference sequence). The CDR3 is CASRQGALEAFF. DNA for the CDR3: TGTGCGTCGAGACAGGGAGCTTTGGAAGCTTTCTTT.

Regarding this clone: The sample carries other DNA sequences with the same CDR3. The chain links TRBV6-2 or TRBV6-3 to TRBJ2-7; the D is unclear. V was clipped by 2 bases and J by 2 bases, with 4 bases between them. The CDR3 has 12 amino acids. Germline values: CDR1 MNHEY, CDR2 SVGEGT. The CDR3 region is CASSYGPYEQYF. The CDR3 region has the DNA TGTGCCAGCAGTTACGGGCCCTACGAGCAGTACTTC.

This clone was counted only a few times. This chain joins TRBV6-4 and TRBJ2-1, with TRBD2 identical over 8 bases. J lost 3 bases, V lost 6 bases, and 4 bases had no gene match. Germline values: CDR1 MRHNA, CDR2 SNTAGT. The CDR3 is 14 amino acids. This CDR3 is CASSAGTSYNEQFF. The CDR3, as DNA: TGTGCCAGCAGCGCCGGGACTAGCTACAATGAGCAGTTCTTC.

This clone appeared once. The gene calls are TRBV24-1 and TRBJ1-3; weak D call: TRBD1 (6 bases). Germline assignment: CDR1 KGHDR and CDR2 SFDVKD. The CDR3 consists of 16 residues. Trimming removed 0 bases from V and 2 bases from J, with 10 bases in between. The CDR3 nucleotides read TGTGCCACCAGTGATTTGCCGGGGGGGCCTGGAAACACCATATATTTT. This codes for CATSDLPGGPGNTIYF.

V and J are TRBV24-1 and TRBJ2-1, with TRBD2 matching over 11 bases. Per germline, CDR1 KGHDR and CDR2 SFDVKD. The V segment lost 4 bases and the J segment 8 bases; nucleotides outside the gene matches: 9. The CDR3 spans 16 residues. The CDR3 here is CATSDSVAGGQDEQFF. The DNA of the CDR3 is TGTGCCACCAGTGACTCTGTAGCGGGGGGGCAGGATGAGCAGTTCTTC.

The rearrangement links TRBV7-2 to TRBJ2-4; D remains unclear. The CDR3 is 11 residues long. Germline CDR1 is SGHTA and CDR2 is FQGNSA. V was trimmed by 3 bases and J by 7 bases, leaving 4 bases between them. The DNA for the CDR3 is TGTGCCAGCAGCTTGAGGAACATTCAGTACTTC. This gives the protein CASSLRNIQYF.

V gene TRBV3-1 (or the pseudogene TRBV3-2) combines with J gene TRBJ2-2, with TRBD2 identical over 13 bases. This CDR3 has 20 amino acids. Germline CDR1 and CDR2: LGHDT and YNNKEL (reference sequence). V was pared by 3 bases and J by 3 bases, with 13 bases of the junction left unmatched. CDR3 amino acids: CASSHPRRTSGRGDTGELFF. DNA for the CDR3: TGTGCCAGCAGCCATCCCCGCCGGACTAGCGGGAGAGGGGACACCGGGGAGCTGTTTTTT.

This clone was seen once. The V gene is TRBV29-1, the J gene TRBJ2-6, with 8 bases fitting TRBD2. J gave up 0 bases and V 3 bases, and 4 bases lay outside the gene matches. Germline CDR1 is SQVTM and CDR2 is ANQGSEA. The CDR3 sequence is 16 residues long. CDR3 region: CSVEQRGNSGANVLTF. CDR3 coding DNA: TGCAGCGTTGAGCAGCGGGGGAACTCTGGGGCCAACGTCCTGACTTTC.

The rearrangement joins TRBV5-1 to TRBJ2-7; maybe TRBD2 (6 bases). V was shortened by 1 base and J by 3 bases, with 14 bases between the two germline ends. Germline CDR1 is SGHRS and CDR2 is YFSETQ. The CDR3 has 15 amino acids. CDR3 in amino acids: CASSLRAGRLYEQYF. The CDR3 DNA reads TGCGCCAGCAGCTTGAGGGCAGGGAGGCTCTACGAGCAGTACTTC.

V is TRBV7-9 and J is TRBJ2-1; 8 bases line up with TRBD2. This CDR3 contains 15 residues. Losses at the gene ends were 2 bases for V and 5 bases for J; bases not matched to a gene: 5. CDR1 SEHNR and CDR2 FQNEAQ come from the germline V gene (reference sequence). The chain's CDR3 is CASSLTGGPDNEQFF. Here the CDR3 DNA reads TGTGCCAGCAGCTTAACGGGAGGGCCGGACAATGAGCAGTTCTTC.

The chain is built from TRBV21-1 and TRBJ1-2; the table gives TRBD1 as D, unverified against the DNA. TRBV21-1 is a pseudogene segment. The CDR3 runs 15 residues. CDR3 in DNA: TGTGCCAGCAGCAATGGCAGGGGGGTAGTCTATGGCTACACCTTC. It encodes CASSNGRGVVYGYTF.

The rearrangement links TRBV7-2 to TRBJ1-5, with 9 bases fitting TRBD1. CDR1 and CDR2 (germline): SGHTA, FQGNSA. The CDR3 spans 16 residues. With 5 bases clipped from V and 1 base from J, the junction kept 6 bases outside the gene matches. CDR3 loop: CASSPPGQGSNQPQHF. CDR3 DNA sequence: TGTGCCAGCAGCCCGCCGGGACAGGGCAGCAATCAGCCCCAGCATTTT.

The chain employs TRBV28 and TRBJ2-7, with TRBD2 matching over 7 bases. Unmatched junction bases numbered 7, after V lost 5 bases and J lost 0 bases. This CDR3 region has 15 residues. Germline-derived CDR1 and CDR2 are MDHEN and SYDVKM. This CDR3 reads CASSRSGTVSYEQYF. The DNA of the CDR3 is TGTGCCAGCAGTAGAAGCGGGACGGTCTCCTACGAGCAGTACTTC.

J is TRBJ1-3 and V is TRBV11-2, with a weak D call TRBD1 (6 bases). V lost 4 bases to trimming and J lost 0 bases, with 16 bases between them. Looked up from germline, CDR1 is SGHAT and CDR2 is FQNNGV. This CDR3 region has 17 residues. The CDR3 is CASSSHGQLLSGNTIYF. In nucleotides, the CDR3 is TGTGCCAGCAGCTCACATGGACAGTTACTCTCTGGAAACACCATATATTTT.

The rearrangement links TRBV5-1 to TRBJ1-3; 7 bases map to TRBD1. Germline CDR1 SGHRS, CDR2 YFSETQ. This CDR3 spans 15 amino acids. V gave up 0 bases and J gave up 3 bases; unmatched junction bases: 3. The CDR3 here is CASSLGQGFGNTIYF. The CDR3 region has the DNA TGCGCCAGCAGCTTGGGACAGGGATTTGGAAACACCATATATTTT.

The table lists this clone with a count of one. This chain links TRBV29-1 with TRBJ1-2; D is perhaps TRBD1 (5 bases). CDR3 length equals 12 residues. Trimming cost V 4 bases and J 7 bases, with 13 bases left between them. From germline, CDR1 is SQVTM and CDR2 ANQGSEA. The CDR3 loop is CSVGRATGGYTF. The CDR3 DNA reads as TGCAGCGTTGGCAGGGCGACTGGTGGCTACACCTTC.

CDR3 sequence reads: CASSPRQGFLSNQPQHF. The CDR3 nucleotides read TGTGCCAGCAGTCCACGACAGGGCTTCCTAAGCAATCAGCCCCAGCATTTT. The chain employs TRBV28 and TRBJ1-5, with 7 bases matching TRBD1. The CDR3 has 17 residues. Germline CDR1 MDHEN, CDR2 SYDVKM. The junction had 11 bases not matched to a gene; V was cut back by 5 bases and J by 1 base.

The rearrangement joins TRBV3-1 (or the pseudogene TRBV3-2) to TRBJ1-1; D possibly corresponds to TRBD1 (6 bases). This CDR3 is built from 14 residues. CDR1 and CDR2 from the germline V gene are LGHDT and YNNKEL (reference sequence). The ends were cut back, 5 bases at V and 3 bases at J, with 13 bases in the middle. The CDR3 DNA is TGTGCCAGCAGCTCCGGGACAATAGACACTGAAGCTTTCTTT. This sequence encodes CASSSGTIDTEAFF.

The chain joins TRBV4-2 to TRBJ1-1; D perhaps matches TRBD1 (5 bases). This CDR3 has 16 residues. Germline V CDR1 and CDR2: LGHNA, YNFKEQ. Trimming removed 4 bases from V and 1 base from J, with 16 bases in between. The CDR3 reads CASSPPYGGENTEAFF. The CDR3 nucleotides are TGTGCCAGCAGCCCCCCCTACGGGGGGGAGAACACTGAAGCTTTCTTT.

The chain links TRBV7-2 to TRBJ2-5; TRBD2 aligns across 9 bases. The CDR3 spans 16 residues. Trimming took 1 base from V and 2 from J; bases not matched to a gene: 5. CDR1 is SGHTA and CDR2 is FQGNSA in the germline V gene. The CDR3: CASSLVPSGVQETQYF. In DNA form, the CDR3 reads TGTGCCAGCAGCTTAGTTCCTAGCGGGGTGCAAGAGACCCAGTACTTC.